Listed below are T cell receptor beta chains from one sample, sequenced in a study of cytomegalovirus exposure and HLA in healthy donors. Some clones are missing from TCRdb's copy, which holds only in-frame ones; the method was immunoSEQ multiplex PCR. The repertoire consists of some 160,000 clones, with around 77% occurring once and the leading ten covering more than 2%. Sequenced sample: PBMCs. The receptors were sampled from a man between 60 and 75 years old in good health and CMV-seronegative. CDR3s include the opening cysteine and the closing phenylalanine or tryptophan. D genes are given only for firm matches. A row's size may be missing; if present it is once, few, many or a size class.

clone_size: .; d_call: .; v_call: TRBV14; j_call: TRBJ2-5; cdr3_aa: CASSARGVGETQYF; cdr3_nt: TGTGCCAGCAGCGCCCGAGGTGTCGGAGAGACCCAGTACTTC
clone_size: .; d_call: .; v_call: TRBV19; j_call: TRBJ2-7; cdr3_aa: CASSMYSGVMTYEQYF; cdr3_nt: TGTGCCAGTAGTATGTATTCAGGGGTAATGACCTACGAGCAGTACTTC
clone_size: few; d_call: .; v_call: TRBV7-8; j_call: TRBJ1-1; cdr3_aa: CASSFTGNTEAFF; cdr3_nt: TGTGCCAGCAGTTTTACAGGGAACACTGAAGCTTTCTTT
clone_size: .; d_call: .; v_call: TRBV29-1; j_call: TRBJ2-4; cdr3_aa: CSVEAEKNIQYF; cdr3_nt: TGCAGCGTTGAGGCAGAAAAAAACATTCAGTACTTC
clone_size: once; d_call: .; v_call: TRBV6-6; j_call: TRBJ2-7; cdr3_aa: CASSNDGRSSYEQYF; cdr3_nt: TGTGCCAGCAGCAATGACGGAAGGAGCTCCTACGAGCAGTACTTC
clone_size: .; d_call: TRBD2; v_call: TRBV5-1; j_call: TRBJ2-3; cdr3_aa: CASSPTSGRGTSTDTQYF; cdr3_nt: TGCGCCAGCAGCCCCACTAGCGGAAGGGGGACTAGCACAGATACGCAGTATTTT
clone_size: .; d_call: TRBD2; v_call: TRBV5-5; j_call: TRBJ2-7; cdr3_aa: CASSLALAGGAVAYEQYF; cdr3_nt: TGTGCCAGCAGCTTGGCACTAGCGGGAGGGGCGGTAGCGTACGAGCAGTACTTC
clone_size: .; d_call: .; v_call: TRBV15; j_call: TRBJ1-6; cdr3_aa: CATSRPYSPLHF; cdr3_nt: TGTGCCACCAGCAGACCATATTCACCCCTCCACTTT
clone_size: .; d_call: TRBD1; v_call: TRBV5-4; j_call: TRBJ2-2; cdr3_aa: CASSQGQGRGELFF; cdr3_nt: TGTGCCAGCAGCCAGGGACAGGGTAGAGGGGAGCTGTTTTTT
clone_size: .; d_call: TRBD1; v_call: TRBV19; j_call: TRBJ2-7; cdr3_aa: CASSSGQGASYEQYF; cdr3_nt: TGTGCCAGTAGTTCGGGACAGGGGGCCTCCTACGAGCAGTACTTC
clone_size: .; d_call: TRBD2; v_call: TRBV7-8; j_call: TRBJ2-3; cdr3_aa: CASSPRTSGRSEGTDTQYF; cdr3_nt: TGTGCCAGCAGCCCACGGACTAGCGGGAGGTCGGAAGGCACAGATACGCAGTATTTT
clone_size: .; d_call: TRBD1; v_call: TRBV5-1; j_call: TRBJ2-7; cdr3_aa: CASNLGRTGGSSYEQYF; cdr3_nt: TGCGCCAGCAATCTTGGGAGGACAGGGGGGAGCTCCTACGAGCAGTACTTC
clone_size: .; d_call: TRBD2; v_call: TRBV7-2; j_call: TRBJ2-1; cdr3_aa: CASSLGRLAGLYNEQFF; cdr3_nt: TGTGCCAGCAGCTTAGGAAGACTAGCGGGTCTCTACAATGAGCAGTTCTTC
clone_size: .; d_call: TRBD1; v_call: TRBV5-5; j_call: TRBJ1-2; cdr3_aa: CASSPGTGGGYTF; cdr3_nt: TGTGCCAGCAGCCCGGGGACAGGAGGAGGCTACACCTTC
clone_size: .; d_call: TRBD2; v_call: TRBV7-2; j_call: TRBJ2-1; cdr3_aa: CASSFTLAGGPREQFF; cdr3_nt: TGTGCCAGCAGCTTCACCCTAGCGGGAGGGCCGAGGGAGCAGTTCTTC
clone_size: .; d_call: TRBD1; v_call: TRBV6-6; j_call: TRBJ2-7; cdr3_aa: CACARGGRYEQYF; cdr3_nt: TGTGCCTGCGCGAGAGGGGGCCGCTACGAGCAGTACTTC
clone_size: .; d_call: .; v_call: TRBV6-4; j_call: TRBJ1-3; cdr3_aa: CASSASRDFGNTIYF; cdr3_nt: TGTGCCAGCAGTGCATCCCGGGACTTCGGAAACACCATATATTTT
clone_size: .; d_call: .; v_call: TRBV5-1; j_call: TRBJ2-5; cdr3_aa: CASTLGLSDQETQYF; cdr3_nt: TGCGCCAGCACCCTGGGGCTGTCTGACCAAGAGACCCAGTACTTC
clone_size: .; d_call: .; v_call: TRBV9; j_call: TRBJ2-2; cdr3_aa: CASSVAGASGANTGELFF; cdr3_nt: TGTGCCAGCAGCGTAGCGGGGGCTAGCGGAGCGAACACCGGGGAGCTGTTTTTT
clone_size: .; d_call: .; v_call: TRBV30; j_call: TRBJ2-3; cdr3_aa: CAWSTNTDTQYF; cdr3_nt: TGTGCCTGGAGTACAAACACAGATACGCAGTATTTT
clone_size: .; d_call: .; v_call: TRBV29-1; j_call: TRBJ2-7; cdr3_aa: CSVEVASHEQYF; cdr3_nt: TGCAGCGTTGAAGTCGCTAGCCACGAGCAGTACTTC
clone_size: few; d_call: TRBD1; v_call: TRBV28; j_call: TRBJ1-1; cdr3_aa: CASSEAGTANTEAFF; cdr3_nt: TGTGCCAGCAGTGAAGCCGGGACAGCGAACACTGAAGCTTTCTTT
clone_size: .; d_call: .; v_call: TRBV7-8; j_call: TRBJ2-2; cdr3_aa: CASSLQATGGTGELFF; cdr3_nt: TGTGCCAGCAGCCTGCAGGCCACCGGGGGAACCGGGGAGCTGTTTTTT
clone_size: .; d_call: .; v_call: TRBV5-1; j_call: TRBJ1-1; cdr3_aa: CASRLEQGLNTEAFF; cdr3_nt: TGCGCCAGCAGGCTGGAGCAGGGCCTGAACACTGAAGCTTTCTTT
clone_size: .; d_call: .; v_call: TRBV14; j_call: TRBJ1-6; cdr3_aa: CASSHSRGNSPLNF; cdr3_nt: TGTGCCAGCAGCCACTCTCGAGGAAATTCACCCCTCAACTTT
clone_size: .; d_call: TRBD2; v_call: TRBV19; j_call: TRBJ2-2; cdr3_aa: CATSKTSGAGELFF; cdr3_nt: TGTGCCACTTCGAAGACTAGCGGGGCCGGGGAGCTGTTTTTT
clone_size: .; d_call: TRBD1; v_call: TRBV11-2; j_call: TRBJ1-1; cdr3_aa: CASYSPGGTEAFF; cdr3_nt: TGTGCCAGCTACAGCCCAGGGGGCACTGAAGCTTTCTTT
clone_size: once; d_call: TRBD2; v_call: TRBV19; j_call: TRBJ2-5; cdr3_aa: CASSIASGGNQETQYF; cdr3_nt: TGTGCCAGTAGTATAGCTAGCGGGGGAAACCAAGAGACCCAGTACTTC
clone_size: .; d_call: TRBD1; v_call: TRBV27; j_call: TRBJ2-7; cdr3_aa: CASSSGQGPYEQYF; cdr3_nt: TGTGCCAGCAGTTCGGGACAGGGACCCTACGAGCAGTACTTC
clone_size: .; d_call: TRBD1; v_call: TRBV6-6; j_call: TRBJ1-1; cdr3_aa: CASIPMGQGWTEAFF; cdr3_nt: TGTGCCAGCATTCCAATGGGACAGGGATGGACTGAAGCTTTCTTT
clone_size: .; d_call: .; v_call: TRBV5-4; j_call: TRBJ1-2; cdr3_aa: CASSPSRGGGGYPF; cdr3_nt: TGTGCCAGCAGCCCGAGTAGGGGGGGCGGTGGCTACCCCTTC
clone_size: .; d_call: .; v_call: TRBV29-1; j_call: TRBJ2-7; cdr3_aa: CSVVVVEGVSSEQYF; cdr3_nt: TGCAGCGTTGTAGTAGTAGAGGGGGTCTCCAGCGAGCAGTACTTC
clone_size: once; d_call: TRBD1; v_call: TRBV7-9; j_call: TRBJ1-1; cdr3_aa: CASRARGSADTEAFF; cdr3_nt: TGTGCCAGCAGAGCCAGGGGGTCGGCGGACACTGAAGCTTTCTTT
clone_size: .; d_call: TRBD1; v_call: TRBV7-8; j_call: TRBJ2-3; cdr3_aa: CASSLAETGGGDTQYF; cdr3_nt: TGTGCCAGCAGCTTAGCGGAGACAGGGGGGGGAGATACGCAGTATTTT
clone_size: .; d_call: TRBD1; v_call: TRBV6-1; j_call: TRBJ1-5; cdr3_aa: CASSGTANQPQHF; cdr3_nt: TGTGCCAGCAGCGGGACAGCCAATCAGCCCCAGCATTTT
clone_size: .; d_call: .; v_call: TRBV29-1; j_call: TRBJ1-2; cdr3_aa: CSAGHDPGYGYTF; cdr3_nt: TGCAGCGCCGGACACGACCCAGGCTATGGCTACACCTTC
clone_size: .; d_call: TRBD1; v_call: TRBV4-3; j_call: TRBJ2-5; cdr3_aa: CASSQVRTGAGTQYF; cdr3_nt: TGCGCCAGCAGCCAAGTCAGGACAGGTGCGGGGACCCAGTACTTC
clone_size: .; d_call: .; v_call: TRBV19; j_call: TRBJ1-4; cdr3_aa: CASSIQGNEKLFF; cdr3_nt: TGTGCCAGTAGTATCCAGGGGAATGAAAAACTGTTTTTT
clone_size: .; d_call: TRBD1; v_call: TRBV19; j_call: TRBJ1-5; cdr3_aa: CASSIHKGQGGNQPQHF; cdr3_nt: TGTGCCAGTAGTATACATAAAGGACAGGGGGGAAATCAGCCCCAGCATTTT
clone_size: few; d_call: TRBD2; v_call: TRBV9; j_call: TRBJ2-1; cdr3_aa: CASSVRLADEQFF; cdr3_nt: TGTGCCAGCAGCGTCCGACTAGCCGATGAGCAGTTCTTC
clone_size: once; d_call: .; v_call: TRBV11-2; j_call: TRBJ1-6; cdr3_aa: CASSSTDYNSPLHF; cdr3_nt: TGTGCCAGCAGCTCGACAGATTATAATTCACCCCTCCACTTT
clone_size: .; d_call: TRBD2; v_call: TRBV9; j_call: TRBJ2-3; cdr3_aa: CASSQQGLAGLDTQYF; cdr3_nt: TGTGCCAGCAGTCAACAGGGACTAGCGGGCCTGGATACGCAGTATTTT
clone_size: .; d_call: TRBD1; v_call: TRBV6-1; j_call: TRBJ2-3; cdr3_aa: CASRGTGASTDTQYF; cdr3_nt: TGTGCCAGCAGGGGGACAGGGGCTAGCACAGATACGCAGTATTTT